The rows below give T cell receptor beta chains drawn from one sample of a study of blood T cell repertoires in COVID-19. Assay: immunoSEQ multiplex PCR; the TCRdb copy retains only in-frame clones and omits some. Of around 320,000 clones in the sample, just under 90% were seen once. The sequenced sample consisted of PBMCs or T cells enriched from blood (not recorded which). The receptor source for this set is a woman in her fifties or sixties who had been exposed to COVID-19. Both conserved end residues are part of each CDR3. Fields, in order: V gene, J gene, CDR3 protein.

TRBV5-4,TRBJ1-6,CASRMGTGDSPLHF
TRBV18,TRBJ1-5,CASSPLDSRGGGQPQHF
TRBV5-1,TRBJ2-5,CASSTQGEAETQYF
TRBV28,TRBJ1-2,CASLKSGQNYGYTF
TRBV19,TRBJ2-7,CASSIGWQSYEQYF
TRBV3-1/TRBV3-2,TRBJ1-4,CASSLIRAGGRNEKLFF
TRBV27,TRBJ2-7,CASMPRGLTYEQYF
TRBV28,TRBJ1-5,CASSHPQGFNQPQHF
TRBV29-1,TRBJ2-1,CSVRDSLYSYNEQFF
TRBV5-4,TRBJ1-1,CASSLSGVEAFF
TRBV5-1,TRBJ2-6,CASSRQTTGANVLTF
TRBV11-2,TRBJ2-7,CASSPRSSGGREQYF
TRBV27,TRBJ2-7,CASSLTGGFPYEQYF
TRBV30,TRBJ2-3,CAWSVLAGGSADTQYF
TRBV2,TRBJ1-3,CASSVYRGNTGNTIYF
TRBV4-1,TRBJ2-7,CASSQDHFGTGTYEQYF
TRBV7-7,TRBJ1-4,CASSPGTGSNEKLFF
TRBV5-8,TRBJ2-5,CASSLAVETGFGETQYF
TRBV5-6,TRBJ2-1,CASSLLAGAANRGEQFF
TRBV5-4,TRBJ1-1,CASSLSVGEGAEAFF
TRBV30,TRBJ2-7,CAWSVGWTSGGSGYEQYF
TRBV3-1/TRBV3-2,TRBJ2-7,CASEGASYEQYF
TRBV21-1,TRBJ1-1,CASSKDSEWGDLNTEAFF
TRBV6-1,TRBJ2-1,CASSEGLAGRNEQFF
TRBV5-4,TRBJ2-5,CASSRRLAGGPETQYF
TRBV5-4,TRBJ2-1,CASSARTSGRYNEQFF
TRBV27,TRBJ2-7,CASSFSTSGAGEQYF
TRBV13,TRBJ1-5,CASSFTNFPGQEKDQPQHF
TRBV7-2,TRBJ2-7,CASRNFRDTVSYEQYF
TRBV10-3,TRBJ2-7,CAISESRGTGDYEQYF
TRBV19,TRBJ1-5,CASRTSGAQPQHF
TRBV6-5,TRBJ2-7,CASTAGRPYEQYF
TRBV19,TRBJ1-1,CASRPGQSLLAEAFF
TRBV9,TRBJ2-7,CASSVGTGGSYEQYF
TRBV3-1/TRBV3-2,TRBJ2-7,CASSQGQASYEQYF
TRBV6-5,TRBJ1-3,CASLRQGENTIYF
TRBV18,TRBJ2-1,CASSLSASVSYNEQFF
TRBV3-1/TRBV3-2,TRBJ2-5,CASSQDMGTSGTPRETQYF
TRBV7-7,TRBJ2-2,CASSLLGSAGELFF
TRBV11-2,TRBJ2-5,CASSGGLQETQYF
TRBV15,TRBJ1-5,CATSRDFRGWQPQHF
TRBV7-2,TRBJ2-5,CASSFLPPGSRTETQYF
TRBV29-1,TRBJ2-1,CSGGARAQGEQFF